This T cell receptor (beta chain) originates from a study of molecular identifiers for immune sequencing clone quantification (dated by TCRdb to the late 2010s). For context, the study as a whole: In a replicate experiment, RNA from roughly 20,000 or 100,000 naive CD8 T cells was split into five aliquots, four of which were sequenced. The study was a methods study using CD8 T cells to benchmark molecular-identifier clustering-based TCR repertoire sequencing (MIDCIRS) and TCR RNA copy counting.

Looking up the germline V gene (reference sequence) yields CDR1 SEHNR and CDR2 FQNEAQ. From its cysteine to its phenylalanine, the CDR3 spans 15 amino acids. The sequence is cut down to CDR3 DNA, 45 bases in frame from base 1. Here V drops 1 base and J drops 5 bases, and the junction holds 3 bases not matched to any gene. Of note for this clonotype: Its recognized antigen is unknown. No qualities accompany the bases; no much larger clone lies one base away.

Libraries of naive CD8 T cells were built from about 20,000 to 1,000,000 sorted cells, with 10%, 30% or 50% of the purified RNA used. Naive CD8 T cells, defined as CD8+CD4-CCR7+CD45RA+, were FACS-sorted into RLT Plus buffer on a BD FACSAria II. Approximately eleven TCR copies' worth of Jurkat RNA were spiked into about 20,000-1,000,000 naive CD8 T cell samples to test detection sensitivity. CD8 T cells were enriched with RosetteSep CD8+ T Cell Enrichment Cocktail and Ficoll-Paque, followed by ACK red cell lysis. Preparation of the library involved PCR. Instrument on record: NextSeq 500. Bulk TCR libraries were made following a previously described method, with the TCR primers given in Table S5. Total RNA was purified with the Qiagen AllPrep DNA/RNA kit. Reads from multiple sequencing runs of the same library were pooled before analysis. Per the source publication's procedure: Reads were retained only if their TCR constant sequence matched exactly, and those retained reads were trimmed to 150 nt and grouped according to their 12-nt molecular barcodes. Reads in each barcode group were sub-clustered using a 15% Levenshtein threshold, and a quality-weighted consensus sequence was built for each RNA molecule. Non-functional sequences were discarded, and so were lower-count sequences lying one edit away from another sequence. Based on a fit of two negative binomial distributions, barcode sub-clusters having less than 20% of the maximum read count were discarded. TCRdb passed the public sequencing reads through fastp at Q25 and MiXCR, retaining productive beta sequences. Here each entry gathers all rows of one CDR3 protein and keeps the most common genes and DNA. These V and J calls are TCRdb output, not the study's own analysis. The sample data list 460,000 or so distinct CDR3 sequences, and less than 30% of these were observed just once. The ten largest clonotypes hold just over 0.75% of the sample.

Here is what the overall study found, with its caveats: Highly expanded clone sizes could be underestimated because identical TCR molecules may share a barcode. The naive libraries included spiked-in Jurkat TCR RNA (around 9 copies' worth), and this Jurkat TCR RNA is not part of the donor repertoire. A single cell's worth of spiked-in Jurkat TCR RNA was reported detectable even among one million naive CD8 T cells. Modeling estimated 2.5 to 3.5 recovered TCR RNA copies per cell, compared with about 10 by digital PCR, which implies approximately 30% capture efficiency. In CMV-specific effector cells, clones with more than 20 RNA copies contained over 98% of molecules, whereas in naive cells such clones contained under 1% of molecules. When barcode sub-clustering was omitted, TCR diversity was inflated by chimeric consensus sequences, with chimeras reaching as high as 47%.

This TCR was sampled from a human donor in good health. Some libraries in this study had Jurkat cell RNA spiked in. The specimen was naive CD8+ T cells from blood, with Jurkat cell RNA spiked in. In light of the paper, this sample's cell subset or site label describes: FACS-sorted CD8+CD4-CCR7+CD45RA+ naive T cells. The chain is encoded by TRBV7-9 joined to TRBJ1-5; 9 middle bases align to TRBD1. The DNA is TGTGCCAGCAGCTTAGAGGGGACAGGGTATCAGCCCCAGCATTTT. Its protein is CASSLEGTGYQPQHF.